This paragraph covers one TCR beta chain sequence. The antigen is undetermined. It was version v3.0 of the immunoSEQ assay that was run at survey level. TCRdb's copy holds only in-frame clones and misses some; the assay was immunoSEQ multiplex PCR. Seen here are tens of thousands of clones, approximately 80% observed once, and the top ten hold approximately 5.1%. Germline V gene data show CDR1 as LGHNA and CDR2 as YSLEER. The V segment lost 0 bases and the J segment 7 bases; nucleotides outside the gene matches: 7. There are 17 residues in the CDR3. This specimen belongs to a study of long-term antiretroviral therapy in people with HIV. Study-level results: Relative to control repertoires, HIV repertoires exhibited narrower CDR3 length ranges. ART-treated samples gained diversity yet remained below transplant donor controls.

The chain employs TRBV4-3 and TRBJ2-3, with 13 bases aligning to TRBD2. The sample was unsorted PBMCs, taken 0.3 years after starting antiretroviral therapy. The receptor comes from a middle-aged man with HIV. The CDR3 loop reads CASSQERLAGGMHTQYF. The CDR3 DNA follows: TGCGCCAGCAGCCAAGAGAGACTAGCGGGAGGAATGCATACGCAGTATTTT.